This entry is about one T cell receptor (beta chain). Antigen specificity is unknown. The CDR3 covers 13 residues. Germline values: CDR1 ENHRY, CDR2 SYGVKD. From the 5' RACE reads, TCRdb lists one entry per CDR3 protein and no DNA. This sample's clone table lists approximately 420,000 distinct CDR3 sequences. The source of the sample is a study of T cells expressing NK-cell markers. Findings of the study overall: In several donors, dominant NKG2C+ clonotypes were about 1.0-7.5% of CD8+ T cells.

Source material: blood T cells: a sorted CD56 or NKG2C T cell subset, CD4+ or CD8+ T cells, or bulk PBMC T cells (not recorded which). J is TRBJ1-1 and V is TRBV10-3; with no DNA, the TCRdb D assignment of TRBD1 cannot be verified. The TCR comes from a woman aged 50 to 60 in good health. The CDR3 is CATTGQGSSEAFF.